The T cell receptor (beta chain) described here comes from a study of cytomegalovirus exposure and HLA in healthy donors. This CDR3 contains 15 residues. Germline V gene sequence: CDR1 LGHNA, CDR2 YNFKEQ. Trimming removed 1 base at V and 2 bases at J, with 11 bases between. Researchers ran the PCR with 60 Vbeta and 13 Jbeta primers. Here immunoSEQ multiplex PCR was the method, and the copy in TCRdb shows in-frame clones only, minus some. The sample carries about 160,000 clones, 65% to 80% recorded once. The sample consisted of PBMCs. The TCR comes from a man aged 40-50 years in good health and CMV-seronegative. The chain links TRBV4-2 to TRBJ2-5; D might be TRBD1 (6 bases). The CDR3 reads CASSQARQAQETQYF. For the CDR3, the DNA is TGTGCCAGCAGCCAAGCCCGACAGGCACAAGAGACCCAGTACTTC.